These 23 T cell receptor beta chains were sequenced from one sample in a study of cytomegalovirus exposure and HLA in healthy donors (dated by TCRdb to about 2017). The library was produced with the immunoSEQ multiplex PCR assay. Entries here come from immuneACCESS through TCRdb and include only in-frame sequences with V and J called. Some clones fail to appear in such tables; in the studies checked, an unresolved V gene covers under half of the shortfall, and the cause of the remainder is unknown. The sample table contains hundreds of thousands of clones; only one count was recorded for roughly 84% of them. Around 12% of the sample is in the top ten clones. The sequenced sample was PBMCs. These TCRs come from a man younger than 30 in good health and CMV-seropositive.

The V gene is TRBV4-1, the J gene TRBJ1-1; 8 nucleotides line up with TRBD1. V shed 4 bases, J shed 2 bases, and the junction held 6 bases outside the gene matches. The CDR3 loop spans 15 amino acids. The germline V gene encodes CDR1 MGHRA and CDR2 YSYEKL. CDR3 DNA sequence: TGCGCCAGCAGCCCAACGGACAGGGAAAACACTGAAGCTTTCTTT. Translated, it gives CASSPTDRENTEAFF.

The chain couples TRBV23-1 to TRBJ1-1, with a possible D match to TRBD1 (6 bases). TRBV23-1 is noted as an ORF with a role that remains uncertain. The CDR3 has 18 amino acids. Trimming cost V 3 bases and J 2 bases, with 22 bases left between them. Here the CDR3 DNA reads TGCGCCAGCAGTCAGGACATGGGGGGGCGTATTTTAAACACTGAAGCTTTCTTT. It specifies CASSQDMGGRILNTEAFF.

This chain connects TRBV4-3 to TRBJ2-7; the D is unclear. V lost 4 bases and J 5 bases, leaving 12 bases between the germline ends. The CDR3 sequence is 13 residues long. Looked up from germline, CDR1 is LGHNA and CDR2 is YSLEER. The CDR3 here is CASSPRVAHEQYF. In nucleotides, the CDR3 is TGCGCCAGCAGCCCACGGGTCGCCCACGAGCAGTACTTC.

The chain recombines TRBV28 with TRBJ1-5; 7 positions match TRBD1. Trimming took 6 bases from V and 1 from J; bases not matched to a gene: 3. Germline CDR1 reads MDHEN; CDR2 reads SYDVKM. The CDR3 spans 14 residues. CDR3 loop: CASRNRGSNQPQHF. CDR3 DNA sequence: TGTGCCAGCAGAAACAGGGGAAGCAATCAGCCCCAGCATTTT.

This clone was seen a single time. The chain employs TRBV19 and TRBJ2-7; TRBD2 aligns across 10 bases. Germline loops: CDR1 LNHDA, CDR2 SQIVND (reference sequence). V trimming: 3 bases; J trimming: 2 bases; junction bases outside the gene matches: 4. The CDR3 loop spans 15 amino acids. The chain's CDR3 is CASSIGLAEAYEQYF. The CDR3 nucleotides are TGTGCCAGTAGTATCGGACTAGCGGAGGCCTACGAGCAGTACTTC.

V and J are TRBV7-9 and TRBJ1-5, with D possibly TRBD1 on 6 matching bases. Looked up from germline, CDR1 is SEHNR and CDR2 is FQNEAQ (reference sequence). Trimming removed 3 bases at V and 5 bases at J, with 14 bases between. This CDR3 contains 15 residues. In DNA form, the CDR3 reads TGTGCCAGCAGCTTGGGGGGGACATATCATCAGCCCCAGCATTTT. Its protein is CASSLGGTYHQPQHF.

The chain joins TRBV4-2 to TRBJ2-7; 8 bases are shared with TRBD1. Germline CDR1 reads LGHNA; CDR2 reads YNFKEQ. This CDR3 comprises 15 residues. Trimming at V came to 1 base and at J to 1 base, leaving 3 bases not matched to a gene. As DNA, the CDR3 is TGTGCCAGCAGCCAAGGTACAGGGGGATCCTACGAGCAGTACTTC. This translates into CASSQGTGGSYEQYF.

The J gene is TRBJ2-1, the V gene TRBV7-9; D is possibly TRBD2 (6 bases). The CDR3 spans 15 residues. CDR1 and CDR2 (germline): SEHNR, FQNEAQ (reference sequence). Trimming pared 3 bases from V and 0 bases from J, leaving 9 bases between. The DNA of the CDR3 is TGTGCCAGCAGCTTGAGTAGCGGCTCCTACAATGAGCAGTTCTTC. The encoded protein is CASSLSSGSYNEQFF.

The V call is TRBV25-1, the J call TRBJ2-1; possible D gene TRBD1, 6 bases. This CDR3 spans 13 amino acids. Trimming left V 3 bases short and J 8 bases short, with 11 bases between. CDR1 MGHDK and CDR2 SYGVNS come from the germline V gene. The CDR3: CASSDQGFDEQFF. CDR3 nucleotides: TGTGCCAGCAGTGACCAGGGGTTCGATGAGCAGTTCTTC.

The chain couples TRBV4-1 to TRBJ2-5; weak D call: TRBD1 (5 bases). V dropped 4 bases and J dropped 4 bases, with 13 bases sitting between them. The CDR3 contains 14 residues. Germline V gene sequence: CDR1 MGHRA, CDR2 YSYEKL. CDR3 sequence: CASSLGRAGETQYF. CDR3 sequence (DNA): TGCGCCAGCAGCCTTGGCAGGGCAGGAGAGACCCAGTACTTC.

This clone was seen once. V gene TRBV7-9 combines with J gene TRBJ2-5; 8 bases fit TRBD2. V was clipped by 4 bases and J by 5 bases; unmatched bases: 6. Per the germline V gene, CDR1 is SEHNR and CDR2 is FQNEAQ (reference sequence). This CDR3 contains 14 residues. CDR3: CASSSAGAHETQYF. As DNA, the CDR3 is TGTGCCAGCAGCTCAGCGGGAGCCCACGAGACCCAGTACTTC.

This clone turned up a few times. The CDR3 coding sequence is TGTGCCACCCGGGGCCGGGAGACCCAGTACTTC. Its translation: CATRGRETQYF. This chain joins TRBV2 and TRBJ2-5; D tentatively fits TRBD1 or TRBD2 (5 bases each). V lost 10 bases and J lost 5, with 11 bases in between. Germline V lookup: CDR1 SNHLY, CDR2 FYNNEI. This CDR3 is 11 amino acids long.

The rearrangement links TRBV6-5 to TRBJ2-1, with 11 bases lining up with TRBD2. Looked up from germline, CDR1 is MNHEY and CDR2 is SVGAGI. The CDR3 length is 13 residues. The V and J ends lost 6 bases and 8 bases, in that order; junction bases with no gene match: 3. CDR3: CASRKLAGDEQFF. CDR3 in DNA: TGTGCCAGCAGGAAACTAGCGGGAGATGAGCAGTTCTTC.

This clone was detected only a few times. V and J are TRBV10-2 and TRBJ1-5; 9 bases align to TRBD1. J gave up 3 bases and V 5 bases, and 8 bases lay outside the gene matches. Germline lookup yields CDR1 WSHSY and CDR2 SAAADI. CDR3 length: 16 amino acids. The CDR3 is CASSPQGTGINQPQHF. The CDR3, as DNA: TGCGCCAGCAGTCCGCAAGGGACAGGGATCAATCAGCCCCAGCATTTT.

The chain couples TRBV20-1 to TRBJ2-1; maybe TRBD2 (6 bases). The CDR3 extends over 11 amino acids. V lost 3 bases and J lost 9, with 9 bases in between. CDR1 is DFQATT, CDR2 SNEGSKA, per germline (reference sequence). CDR3 nucleotide sequence: TGCAGTGCTAGCGGGAGAGCTGAGCAGTTCTTC. Translating it yields CSASGRAEQFF.

V gene TRBV5-1 combines with J gene TRBJ2-7; D not resolved. V lost 1 base and J lost 6, with 11 bases in between. The CDR3 has 13 residues. The V gene's germline CDR1 is SGHRS and CDR2 YFSETQ. The CDR3 coding sequence is TGCGCCAGCAGCTTGTGGAGTCTGGCCGAGCAGTACTTC. Protein sequence: CASSLWSLAEQYF. The full variable domain, with the rest looked up from reference TRBV5-1 and TRBJ2-7, is KAGVTQTPRYLIKTRGQQVTLSCSPISGHRSVSWYQQTPGQGLQFLFEYFSETQRNKGNFPGRFSGRQFSNSRSEMNVSTLELGDSALYLCASSLWSLAEQYFGPGTRLTVT.

In DNA, the CDR3 is TGCGCCAGCAGCTTGGCCGGACAGGGGGTCGGCACTGAAGCTTTCTTT. Translation: CASSLAGQGVGTEAFF. This chain links TRBV5-1 with TRBJ1-1; 10 bases agree with TRBD1. V dropped 0 bases and J dropped 4; count of bases not matched to a gene: 6. Per the germline V gene, CDR1 is SGHRS and CDR2 is YFSETQ. The CDR3 covers 16 residues. Full variable domain (remainder filled in from reference TRBV5-1 and TRBJ1-1): KAGVTQTPRYLIKTRGQQVTLSCSPISGHRSVSWYQQTPGQGLQFLFEYFSETQRNKGNFPGRFSGRQFSNSRSEMNVSTLELGDSALYLCASSLAGQGVGTEAFFGQGTRLTVV.

The chain is built from TRBV6-1 and TRBJ1-1; D not certain. The CDR3 length is 13 residues. Germline assignment: CDR1 MNHNS and CDR2 SASEGT. The germline V and J ends were trimmed by 8 bases and 2 bases, with 12 bases remaining between them. For the CDR3, the DNA is TGTGCCAGCGCCACAGTTAGCAACACTGAAGCTTTCTTT. Its translation is CASATVSNTEAFF.

The rearrangement links TRBV2 to TRBJ1-2; D remains unclear. This CDR3 is 13 amino acids long. Germline CDR1 and CDR2: SNHLY and FYNNEI. V gave up 0 bases and J gave up 2 bases, with 4 bases separating them. Here the CDR3 DNA reads TGTGCCAGCAGTGAAGCCGCGAACTATGGCTACACCTTC. Its translation: CASSEAANYGYTF.

The chain carries TRBV5-1 and TRBJ2-3, with D perhaps given as TRBD1 or TRBD2 (6 bases each). Germline V gene lookup returns CDR1 SGHRS and CDR2 YFSETQ. The CDR3 sequence is 14 residues long. V lost 4 bases and J 6 bases, leaving 15 bases between the germline ends. CDR3 bases: TGCGCCAGCAGCATGCCCGGGGGCGAGGATACGCAGTATTTT. It encodes CASSMPGGEDTQYF.

The J gene is TRBJ2-2, the V gene TRBV5-1, with 8 bases matching TRBD1. After removal of 2 bases from V and 5 bases from J, the junction contained 5 bases not matched to a gene. This CDR3 region has 15 residues. Germline V CDR1 and CDR2: SGHRS, YFSETQ. As DNA, the CDR3 is TGCGCCAGCAGCTTCGGACAGGGCGGGACCGGGGAGCTGTTTTTT. Translating it yields CASSFGQGGTGELFF.

The chain employs TRBV6-6 and TRBJ1-5; 7 bases match TRBD1. Germline loops: CDR1 MNHNY, CDR2 SVGAGI (reference sequence). Trimming cost V 4 bases and J 2 bases; bases outside gene matches: 8. CDR3 length: 16 residues. The CDR3 reads CASSSTGQDRNQPQHF. For the CDR3, the DNA is TGTGCCAGCAGTTCTACAGGACAGGACCGCAATCAGCCCCAGCATTTT.

This clone was observed once. The chain recombines TRBV5-1 with TRBJ2-7; 8 nucleotides align to TRBD2. The germline V gene encodes CDR1 SGHRS and CDR2 YFSETQ. The CDR3 consists of 13 residues. J was trimmed by 6 bases and V by 7 bases; bases with no gene match: 9. The CDR3 sequence: CASPSGSGAEQYF. CDR3 nucleotide sequence: TGCGCCAGCCCCTCCGGTAGCGGGGCCGAGCAGTACTTC.